This TCR beta chain stems from a study of beta chain features in type 1 diabetes. On the study more broadly: Across the samples, roughly 98,000,000 sorted cells were examined in total.

Comments on this clone: Antigen specificity is unknown.

Sequenced material consisted of expressed TCRB transcripts (all of the isolated RNA was reverse transcribed). Clones were sequenced by immunoSEQ multiplex PCR, and TCRdb holds only the in-frame ones, with some missing. The sample contains approximately 43,000 clones, approximately 61% of which appear only once. General study points: TCRB CDR3s from Type 1 diabetes patients were moderately but significantly shorter in all four CD4+ subsets.

Germline CDR1 reads MNHNY; CDR2 reads SVGAGI (reference sequence). Losses at the gene ends were 8 bases for V and 10 bases for J; bases not matched to a gene: 10. This CDR3 has 12 residues. The rearrangement links TRBV6-6 to TRBJ1-2; 7 bases map to TRBD1. The source is a man aged 25-40 years with type 1 diabetes. Some clones in this sample may be carry-over from other donors' samples. The sample consisted of Tregs from blood. Here the CDR3 reads CASGDSSRNYTF. The CDR3 bases are TGTGCCAGCGGGGACAGTTCGAGGAACTACACCTTC.